One T cell receptor beta chain is described in this entry. This sample was included in a study of blood T cell repertoires in COVID-19. Study information: COVID-19 samples collected from the United States, Italy and Spain covered acute and convalescent phases.

Method: immunoSEQ multiplex PCR; TCRdb's copy keeps in-frame clones and lacks some. Of a few hundred thousand clones listed, 75% to 90% are singletons. The sequence was obtained from a woman in her 70s with COVID-19, enrolled during active disease. Source material: peripheral blood.

As DNA, the CDR3 is TGTGCCAGCAGCCCTCAGGGGCTCCCCCCAAATGAGCAGTTCTTC. Protein: CASSPQGLPPNEQFF. The rearrangement links TRBV7-3 to TRBJ2-1; D is possibly TRBD1 (6 bases). Per the germline V gene, CDR1 is SGHTA and CDR2 is FQGTGA. The CDR3 extends over 15 amino acids. V was shortened by 5 bases and J by 7 bases, with 18 bases between the two germline ends. Based on the CDR3 plus reference TRBV7-3 and TRBJ2-1, the full variable domain is GAGVSQTPSNKVTEKGKYVELRCDPISGHTALYWYRQSLGQGPEFLIYFQGTGAADDSGLPNDRFFAVRPEGSVSTLKIQRTERGDSAVYLCASSPQGLPPNEQFFGPGTRLTVL.